This is a list of T cell receptor beta chains from one sample in a study of vaccination and CD4 T cells after COVID-19. MiXCR was run by TCRdb on the PCR reads, yielding one entry per CDR3 protein. This sample has around 4,200 distinct CDR3 sequences, with roughly 36% found just once. Their recognized antigens are unknown. Sequenced sample: CD4+ T cells from blood, cultured in vitro. These receptors came from a human donor in good health. The CDR3 runs from the conserved cysteine through the conserved F or W. Fields, in order: V gene, J gene, D gene, clone size, CDR3 DNA, CDR3 protein. The D gene is left open where the match is weak. Clone size is given for some rows only: seen once, a few or many times, or a class if the clone is expanded.

TRBV11-2	TRBJ2-3	NA	NA	TGTGCCAGCAGCTACACAGATACGCAGTATTTT	CASSYTDTQYF
TRBV4-1	TRBJ2-3	TRBD2	NA	TGCGCCAGCAGCCAGGGACTAGCGGGGGTTGGGGATACGCAGTATTTT	CASSQGLAGVGDTQYF
TRBV6-5	TRBJ1-5	NA	NA	TGTGCCAGCAGTTACCAGCCCCAGCATTTT	CASSYQPQHF
TRBV27	TRBJ2-3	TRBD2	NA	TGTGCCAGCAGTTTCCATGGAAGCGGGGAGGCTACGCAGTATTTT	CASSFHGSGEATQYF
TRBV12-3/TRBV12-4	TRBJ1-1	NA	NA	TGTGCCGGCAGCTTAACGGGGTCTGAAGCTTTCTTT	CAGSLTGSEAFF
TRBV7-3	TRBJ2-1	TRBD2	NA	TGTGCCAGCAGCCTATACCCTAGCGGGGGGTACAATGAGCAGTTCTTC	CASSLYPSGGYNEQFF
TRBV18	TRBJ1-1	NA	NA	TGTGCCAGCTCCGATACGAGGGACACTGAAGCTTTCTTT	CASSDTRDTEAFF
TRBV6-1	TRBJ1-6	NA	medium-sized	TGTGCCAGCAGTCAGACAGTCCCCACAATAAATTCACCCCTCCACTTT	CASSQTVPTINSPLHF
TRBV9	TRBJ1-5	NA	NA	TGTGCCAGCAGCGAACAGGGCGATCAGCCCCAGCATTTT	CASSEQGDQPQHF
TRBV7-7	TRBJ2-3	NA	NA	TGTGCCAGCAGCCCTTCCGACAGGCCAGATACGCAGTATTTT	CASSPSDRPDTQYF
TRBV5-1	TRBJ1-2	TRBD1	NA	TGCGCCAGCAGCTCGGACAGGGACTATGGCTACACCTTC	CASSSDRDYGYTF
TRBV12-3/TRBV12-4	TRBJ1-1	NA	NA	TGTGCCAGCAGTTTATGGCAGCTGGAGGCTTTCTTT	CASSLWQLEAFF
TRBV3-1	TRBJ1-5	TRBD1	NA	TGTGCCAGCAGCCAACGCCCCCTGACAGGGATCCAGCCCCAGCATTTT	CASSQRPLTGIQPQHF
TRBV5-6	TRBJ1-2	NA	NA	TGTGCCAGCAGCCACAGGGATGGCTACACCTTC	CASSHRDGYTF
TRBV5-1	TRBJ1-2	NA	NA	TGCGCCAGCAGCTTGGGGAAGAACTATGGCTACACCTTC	CASSLGKNYGYTF
TRBV4-1	TRBJ1-1	TRBD1	NA	TGCGCCAGCAGCCTGGACAGGCTGAACACTGAAGCTTTCTTT	CASSLDRLNTEAFF
TRBV20-1	TRBJ1-1	NA	NA	TGCAGTGCTCCCGCGTGGTACACTGAAGCTTTCTTT	CSAPAWYTEAFF
TRBV27	TRBJ2-5	NA	NA	TGTGCCAGCAGTTTCAGACAGACCCAGTACTTC	CASSFRQTQYF
TRBV29-1	TRBJ1-2	NA	NA	TGCAGCGTTCAGGGAAGTGGCTACACCTTC	CSVQGSGYTF
TRBV6-1	TRBJ2-7	TRBD2	NA	TGTGCCAGCAGTGACCCTAGCGGGGGTTCCTACGAGCAGTACTTC	CASSDPSGGSYEQYF
TRBV27	TRBJ1-5	NA	NA	TGTGCCAGCATGGAATGGAGGGGGGATAGCAATCAGCCCCAGCATTTT	CASMEWRGDSNQPQHF
TRBV7-2	TRBJ2-1	NA	hyperexpanded	TGTGCCAGCAGCACCTACTTAGCCAATGAGCAGTTCTTC	CASSTYLANEQFF
TRBV27	TRBJ2-3	TRBD2	few	TGTGCCAGCAGTCCACCTCGGCTAGCGGGGGGTTACACAGATACGCAGTATTTT	CASSPPRLAGGYTDTQYF
TRBV5-1	TRBJ1-1	NA	NA	TGCGCCAGCCGGGACATGAACACTGAAGCTTTCTTT	CASRDMNTEAFF
TRBV30	TRBJ1-5	TRBD1	NA	TGTGCCTTTACCGGGACAGAACTAAATCAGCCCCAGCATTTT	CAFTGTELNQPQHF
TRBV27	TRBJ1-5	TRBD1	NA	TGTGCCAGCAGTACTACAGGGGGCGCCAATCAGCCCCAGCATTTT	CASSTTGGANQPQHF
TRBV6-1	TRBJ1-2	NA	few	TGTGCCAGCAGTGAGAAAGCTACTAACTATGGCTACACCTTC	CASSEKATNYGYTF
TRBV5-1	TRBJ2-7	TRBD1	NA	TGCGCCAGCAGCTTCGCATGGGGACAGGCTTCACTAGGATCCTACGAGCAGTACTTC	CASSFAWGQASLGSYEQYF
TRBV7-6	TRBJ1-1	NA	few	TGTGCCAGCAGCTTGTCATGGGACACTGAAGCTTTCTTT	CASSLSWDTEAFF
TRBV15	TRBJ1-6	NA	NA	TGTGCCACCAGCAGAGAAAGGGGAGATTCACCCCCCCACTTT	CATSRERGDSPPHF
TRBV14	TRBJ1-1	NA	NA	TGTGCCAGCAGCCAAGGGTATGGGGCTTTCTTT	CASSQGYGAFF
TRBV18	TRBJ1-1	TRBD1	NA	TGTGCCAGCTCACCTCAGGGGGGAGGGGTGAACACTGAAGCTTTCTTT	CASSPQGGGVNTEAFF
TRBV20-1	TRBJ2-7	TRBD2	NA	TGCAGTGCTAGTGGTAGCGGGGGCTTCGAGCAGTACTTC	CSASGSGGFEQYF
TRBV5-1	TRBJ1-1	NA	NA	TGCGCCAGCAGCTTGGATGGGCACACTGAAGCTTTCTTT	CASSLDGHTEAFF
TRBV28	TRBJ1-6	NA	NA	TGTGCCAGCAGTTTTGAGACGGCAAATTCACCCCTCCACTTT	CASSFETANSPLHF
TRBV20-1	TRBJ1-1	NA	NA	TGCAGTGCTAGGGGGGGATCCACTGAAGCTTTCTTT	CSARGGSTEAFF
TRBV6-1	TRBJ1-5	NA	NA	TGTGCCAGCAGTGAACTTGGCAGCGGGGAGGCCCAGCATTTT	CASSELGSGEAQHF
TRBV5-8	TRBJ1-5	NA	NA	TGTGCCAGCAGCTTTGGTCAGGCTGTGGGTCAGCCCCAGCATTTT	CASSFGQAVGQPQHF
TRBV29-1	TRBJ2-6	NA	NA	TGCAGCGTTGACGTGGCTGGGGCCAACGTCCTGACTTTC	CSVDVAGANVLTF
TRBV19	TRBJ1-5	NA	NA	TGTGCCAGTAGTACAATCATAAGTAGCAATCAGCCCCAGCATTTT	CASSTIISSNQPQHF
TRBV7-2	TRBJ2-7	NA	large	TGTGCCAGCAGTCCTTCATTACTTGAGAGCTACGAGCAGTACTTC	CASSPSLLESYEQYF
TRBV15	TRBJ1-3	TRBD1	few	TGTGCCACCAGCGGGACAGCCGCCAGCTCTGGAAACACCATATATTTT	CATSGTAASSGNTIYF
TRBV20-1	TRBJ1-2	TRBD1	few	TGCAGTGCTAGCCCCGCCGGGACAGTTAACTATGGCTACACCTTC	CSASPAGTVNYGYTF
TRBV30	TRBJ1-2	NA	NA	TGTGCCTGGAGTATCGACAGCCCCTATGGCTACACCTTC	CAWSIDSPYGYTF
TRBV25-1	TRBJ2-1	NA	NA	TGTGCCAGCAGACGGGACAATGAGCAGTTCTTC	CASRRDNEQFF
TRBV6-2/TRBV6-3	TRBJ1-3	NA	NA	TGTGCCAGCACCTTGGGTTTCGGAAACACCATATATTTT	CASTLGFGNTIYF
TRBV12-3/TRBV12-4	TRBJ2-5	NA	NA	TGTGCCAGCACCCCCGCCCTGGGGGCTGGGGAGACCCAGTACTTC	CASTPALGAGETQYF
TRBV6-5	TRBJ2-6	TRBD1	few	TGTGCCAGCAGTTCCGCTTCACAGGGGGTAGGGGCCAACGTCCTGACTTTC	CASSSASQGVGANVLTF
TRBV5-4	TRBJ2-2	NA	NA	TGTGCCAGCAGCCGTCCGGGACCTAACACCGGGGAGCTGTTTTTT	CASSRPGPNTGELFF
TRBV7-9	TRBJ1-1	NA	few	TGTGCCAGCAGCTTAGGTTGGGGAGGCAGAAGGAACACTGAAGCTTTCTTT	CASSLGWGGRRNTEAFF
TRBV15	TRBJ2-1	NA	NA	TGTGCCACCAGCAGAGCTCTCGTAAGTGAGCAGTTCTTC	CATSRALVSEQFF
TRBV6-5	TRBJ1-1	NA	NA	TGTGCCAGCAGTTACTCGAGTACTGAAGCTTTCTTT	CASSYSSTEAFF
TRBV20-1	TRBJ2-1	NA	NA	TGCAGTGCCCGGGACCGTCGGGATGAGCAGTTCTTC	CSARDRRDEQFF
TRBV6-4	TRBJ2-3	TRBD1	NA	TGTGCCAGCAGTGACTCCCAGGGGGCGCCAGATACGCAGTATTTT	CASSDSQGAPDTQYF
TRBV6-1	TRBJ1-1	NA	NA	TGTGCCGGGGGGGGCGGGTTTACTTTCTTT	CAGGGGFTFF
TRBV20-1	TRBJ1-1	TRBD1	NA	TGCAGTGTCGTGCGGGGACAGGGAGGTTGGACTGAAGCTTTCTTT	CSVVRGQGGWTEAFF
TRBV5-1	TRBJ2-5	NA	NA	TGCGCCAGCAGCTTGAACCCCCATCAGGGACTTTCACAAGAGACCCAGTACTTC	CASSLNPHQGLSQETQYF
TRBV9	TRBJ2-5	TRBD2	once	TGTGCCAGCAGCGTAGGTCTAGCGGTCTACCAAGAGACCCAGTACTTC	CASSVGLAVYQETQYF
TRBV6-5	TRBJ1-1	TRBD1	NA	TGTGCCAGCAGTTGGGACAGTAACACTGAAGCTTTCTTT	CASSWDSNTEAFF
TRBV20-1	TRBJ1-1	NA	large	TGCAGTGCTGGGGGACTTGGGAACACTGAAGCTTTCTTT	CSAGGLGNTEAFF